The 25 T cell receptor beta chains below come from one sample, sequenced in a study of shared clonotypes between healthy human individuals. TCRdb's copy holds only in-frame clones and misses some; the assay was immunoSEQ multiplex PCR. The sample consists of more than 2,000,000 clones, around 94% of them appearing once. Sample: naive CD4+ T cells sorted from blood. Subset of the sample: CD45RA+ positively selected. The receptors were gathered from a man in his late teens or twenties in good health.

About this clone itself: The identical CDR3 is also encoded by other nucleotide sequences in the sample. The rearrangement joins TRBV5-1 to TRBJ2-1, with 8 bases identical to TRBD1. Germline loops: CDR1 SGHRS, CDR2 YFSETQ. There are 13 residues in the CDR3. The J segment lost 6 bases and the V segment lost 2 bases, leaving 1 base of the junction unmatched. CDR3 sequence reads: CASSLGTGNEQFF. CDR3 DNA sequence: TGCGCCAGCAGCTTAGGGACAGGCAATGAGCAGTTCTTC.

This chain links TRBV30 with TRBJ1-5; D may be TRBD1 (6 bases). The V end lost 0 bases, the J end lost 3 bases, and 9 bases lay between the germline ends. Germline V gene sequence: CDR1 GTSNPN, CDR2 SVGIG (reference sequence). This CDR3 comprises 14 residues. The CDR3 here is CAWSVGGDNQPQHF. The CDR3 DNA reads TGTGCCTGGAGTGTAGGGGGGGACAATCAGCCCCAGCATTTT.

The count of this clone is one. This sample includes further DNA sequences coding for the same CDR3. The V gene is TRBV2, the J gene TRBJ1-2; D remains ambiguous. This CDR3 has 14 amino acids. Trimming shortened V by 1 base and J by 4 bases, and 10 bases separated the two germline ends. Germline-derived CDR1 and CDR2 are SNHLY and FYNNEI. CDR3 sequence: CASSEDRAGYGYTF. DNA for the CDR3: TGTGCCAGCAGTGAAGACCGGGCGGGCTATGGCTACACCTTC.

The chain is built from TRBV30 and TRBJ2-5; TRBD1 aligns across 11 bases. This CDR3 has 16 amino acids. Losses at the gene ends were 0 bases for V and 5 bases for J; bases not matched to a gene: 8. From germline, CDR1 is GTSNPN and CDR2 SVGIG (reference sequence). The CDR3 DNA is TGTGCCTGGAGTGTAACGAGGACAGGGGGCTCGGAGACCCAGTACTTC. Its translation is CAWSVTRTGGSETQYF.

In DNA form, the CDR3 reads TGCGCCAGCAGCTCCTTCCAAACTATTTCGCCCCGAGATGAGCAGTTCTTC. Translation: CASSSFQTISPRDEQFF. The rearrangement uses TRBV5-1 and TRBJ2-1; D is ambiguous. This CDR3 region has 17 residues. With 3 bases removed from V and 8 bases from J, the gap between germline ends came to 24 bases. Germline CDR1 reads SGHRS; CDR2 reads YFSETQ.

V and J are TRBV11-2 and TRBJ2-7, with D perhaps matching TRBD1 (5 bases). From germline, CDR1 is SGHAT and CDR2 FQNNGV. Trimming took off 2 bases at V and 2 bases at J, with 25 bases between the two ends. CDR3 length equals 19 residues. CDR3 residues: CASSLRQGRSPNPPYEQYF. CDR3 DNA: TGTGCCAGCAGCTTACGTCAGGGAAGGTCCCCAAATCCCCCCTACGAGCAGTACTTC.

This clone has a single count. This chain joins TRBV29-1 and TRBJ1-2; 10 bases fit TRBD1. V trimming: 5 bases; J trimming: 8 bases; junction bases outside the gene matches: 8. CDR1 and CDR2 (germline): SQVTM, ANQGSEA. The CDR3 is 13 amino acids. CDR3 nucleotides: TGCAGCGTTAACCCGGGACAGGGGATGGGCTACACCTTC. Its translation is CSVNPGQGMGYTF.

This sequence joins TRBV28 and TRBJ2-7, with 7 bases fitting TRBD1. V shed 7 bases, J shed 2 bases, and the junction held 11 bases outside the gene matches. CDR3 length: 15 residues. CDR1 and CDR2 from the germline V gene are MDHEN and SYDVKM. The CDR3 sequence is CASTYRDRHTYEQYF. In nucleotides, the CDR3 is TGTGCCAGCACCTATCGGGACAGACATACCTACGAGCAGTACTTC.

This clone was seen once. The CDR3 DNA reads as TGTGCCAGCAGCGCACGCCCTGGGGAGACCCAGTACTTC. Amino acid sequence: CASSARPGETQYF. V usage is TRBV6-6 and J usage is TRBJ2-5; D unclear. The CDR3 is made up of 13 amino acids. Germline-derived CDR1 and CDR2 are MNHNY and SVGAGI (reference sequence). V gave up 6 bases and J gave up 5 bases, with 13 bases separating them.

The CDR3 protein is CASSLEGGGPYNEQFF. The DNA for the CDR3 is TGTGCCAGCAGTTTAGAGGGCGGGGGGCCCTACAATGAGCAGTTCTTC. The chain has TRBV6-6 and TRBJ2-1; 8 nucleotides agree with TRBD2. Germline V CDR1 and CDR2: MNHNY, SVGAGI (reference sequence). The CDR3 spans 16 residues. With V trimmed by 4 bases and J by 2 bases, 7 bases remained unmatched.

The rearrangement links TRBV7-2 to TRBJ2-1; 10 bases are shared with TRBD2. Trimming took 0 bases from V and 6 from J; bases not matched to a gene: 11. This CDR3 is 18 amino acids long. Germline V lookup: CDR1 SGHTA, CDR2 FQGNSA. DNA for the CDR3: TGTGCCAGCAGCTTAGCGGCCGAAAGCGGGAGGGCCCTCAATGAGCAGTTCTTC. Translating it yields CASSLAAESGRALNEQFF.

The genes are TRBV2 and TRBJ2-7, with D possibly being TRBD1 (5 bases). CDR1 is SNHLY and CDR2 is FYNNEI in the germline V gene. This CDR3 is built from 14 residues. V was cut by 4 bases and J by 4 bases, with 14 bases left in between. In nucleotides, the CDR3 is TGTGCCAGCAGTGTTCAGGGCTCCGGGTACGAGCAGTACTTC. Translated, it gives CASSVQGSGYEQYF. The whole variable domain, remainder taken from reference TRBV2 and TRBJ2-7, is EPEVTQTPSHQVTQMGQEVILRCVPISNHLYFYWYRQILGQKVEFLVSFYNNEISEKSEIFDDQFSVERPDGSNFTLKIRSTKLEDSAMYFCASSVQGSGYEQYFGPGTRLTVT.

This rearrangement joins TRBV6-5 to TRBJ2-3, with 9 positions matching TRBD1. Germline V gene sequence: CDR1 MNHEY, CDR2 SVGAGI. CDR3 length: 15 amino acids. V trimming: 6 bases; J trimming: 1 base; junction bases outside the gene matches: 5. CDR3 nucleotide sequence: TGTGCCAGCAGACGGACAGGGGCCCGCACAGATACGCAGTATTTT. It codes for CASRRTGARTDTQYF.

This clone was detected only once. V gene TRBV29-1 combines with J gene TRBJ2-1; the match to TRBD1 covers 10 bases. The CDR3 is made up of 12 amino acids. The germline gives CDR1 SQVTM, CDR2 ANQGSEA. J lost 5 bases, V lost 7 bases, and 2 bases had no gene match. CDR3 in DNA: TGCAGCGGGGGACAGGGGAACAATGAGCAGTTCTTC. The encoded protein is CSGGQGNNEQFF.

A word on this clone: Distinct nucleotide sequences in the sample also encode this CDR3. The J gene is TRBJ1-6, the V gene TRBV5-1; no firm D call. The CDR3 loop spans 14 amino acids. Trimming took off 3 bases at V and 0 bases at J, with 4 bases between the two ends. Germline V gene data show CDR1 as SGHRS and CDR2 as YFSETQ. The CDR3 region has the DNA TGCGCCAGCAGCTCGGACTCCTATAATTCACCCCTCCACTTT. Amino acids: CASSSDSYNSPLHF.

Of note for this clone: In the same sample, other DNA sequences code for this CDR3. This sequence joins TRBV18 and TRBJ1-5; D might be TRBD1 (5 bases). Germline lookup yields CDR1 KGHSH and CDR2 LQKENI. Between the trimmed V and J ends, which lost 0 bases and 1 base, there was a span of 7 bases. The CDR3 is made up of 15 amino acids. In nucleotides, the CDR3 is TGTGCCAGCTCACCACCGGGACTGAGCAATCAGCCCCAGCATTTT. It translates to CASSPPGLSNQPQHF.

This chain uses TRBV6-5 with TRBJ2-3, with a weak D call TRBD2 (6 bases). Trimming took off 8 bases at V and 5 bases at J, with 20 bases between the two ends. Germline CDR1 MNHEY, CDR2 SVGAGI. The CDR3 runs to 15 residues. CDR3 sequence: CASPLPGSGGDTQYF. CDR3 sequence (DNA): TGTGCCAGCCCCCTCCCAGGTAGCGGCGGAGATACGCAGTATTTT.

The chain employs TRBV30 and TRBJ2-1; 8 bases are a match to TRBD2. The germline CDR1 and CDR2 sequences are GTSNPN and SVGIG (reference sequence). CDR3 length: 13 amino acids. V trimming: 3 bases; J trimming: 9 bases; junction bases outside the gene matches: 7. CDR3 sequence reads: CAWRKAGVGEQFF. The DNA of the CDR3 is TGTGCCTGGAGAAAAGCGGGAGTCGGTGAGCAGTTCTTC.

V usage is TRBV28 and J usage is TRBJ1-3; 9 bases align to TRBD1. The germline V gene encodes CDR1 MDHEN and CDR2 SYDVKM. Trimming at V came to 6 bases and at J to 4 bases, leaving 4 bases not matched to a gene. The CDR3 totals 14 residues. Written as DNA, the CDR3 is TGTGCCAGCAGCTCGGACAGGGGAGGAAACACCATATATTTT. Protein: CASSSDRGGNTIYF.

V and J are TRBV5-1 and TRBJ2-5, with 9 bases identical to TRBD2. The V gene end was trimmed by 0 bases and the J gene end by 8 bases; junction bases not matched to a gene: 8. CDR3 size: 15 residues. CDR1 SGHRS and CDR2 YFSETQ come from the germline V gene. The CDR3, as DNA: TGCGCCAGCAGCTTGGGGCTAGCGGGGTCGGATACCCAGTACTTC. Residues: CASSLGLAGSDTQYF.

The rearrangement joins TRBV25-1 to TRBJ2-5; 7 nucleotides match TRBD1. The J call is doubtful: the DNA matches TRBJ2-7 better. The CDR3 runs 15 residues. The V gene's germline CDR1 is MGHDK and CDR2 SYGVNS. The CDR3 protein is CASSPTLGQQHEQYF. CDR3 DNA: TGTGCCAGCAGTCCTACGCTGGGACAGCAGCACGAGCAGTACTTC.

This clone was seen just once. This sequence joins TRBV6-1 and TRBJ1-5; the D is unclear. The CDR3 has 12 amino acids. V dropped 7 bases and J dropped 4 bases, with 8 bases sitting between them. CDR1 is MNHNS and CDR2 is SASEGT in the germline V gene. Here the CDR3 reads CASNEVNQPQHF. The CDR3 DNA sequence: TGTGCCAGCAACGAGGTAAATCAGCCCCAGCATTTT.

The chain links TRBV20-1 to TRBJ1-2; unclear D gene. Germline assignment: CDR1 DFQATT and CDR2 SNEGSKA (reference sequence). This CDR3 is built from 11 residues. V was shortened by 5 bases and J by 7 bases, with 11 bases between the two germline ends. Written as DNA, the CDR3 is TGCAGTGCTGACCAACAAGTTGGCTACACCTTC. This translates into CSADQQVGYTF.

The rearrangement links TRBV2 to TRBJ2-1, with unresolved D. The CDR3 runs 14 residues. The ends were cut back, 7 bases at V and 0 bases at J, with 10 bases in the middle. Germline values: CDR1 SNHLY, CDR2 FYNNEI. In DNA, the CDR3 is TGTGCCAGCACCAGAGAGCTCTCCTACAATGAGCAGTTCTTC. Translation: CASTRELSYNEQFF.

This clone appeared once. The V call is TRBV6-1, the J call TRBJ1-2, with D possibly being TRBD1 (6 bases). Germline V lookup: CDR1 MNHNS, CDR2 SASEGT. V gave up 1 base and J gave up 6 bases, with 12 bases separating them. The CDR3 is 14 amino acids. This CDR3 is CASSEGAGVDGYTF. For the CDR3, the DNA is TGTGCCAGCAGTGAAGGGGCAGGGGTTGATGGCTACACCTTC.